This T cell receptor beta chain was sequenced in a study of T-cell memory formation after mild COVID-19. The CDR3 loop spans 14 amino acids. The V and J ends lost 1 base and 7 bases respectively, with 11 bases between them. Germline CDR1 MGHRA, CDR2 YSYEKL. This clonotype was recorded a few times. TCRdb reanalysed the 5' RACE reads using MiXCR and keeps one entry per CDR3 protein. The table lists about 560,000 distinct CDR3 sequences, 15% to 20% of them singletons. Sequencing was done on a sample of PBMCs or a T cell subset sorted from them (not recorded which). This clonotype was obtained from an adult woman who had mild COVID-19 (a few samples of this study predate the infection). Cell type and time point are not known. The chain employs TRBV4-1 and TRBJ1-5; weak D call: TRBD1 (6 bases). The CDR3 bases are TGCGCCAGCAGCCAAGTACAGGGAGGCCAGCCCCAGCATTTT. This encodes CASSQVQGGQPQHF.